This is a list of T cell receptor beta chains from one sample in a study of T cells in Graves' hyperthyroidism and ophthalmopathy. Each CDR3 protein gets one entry after TCRdb re-called the multiplex PCR reads with MiXCR. Among around 300,000 distinct CDR3 sequences listed, about 15% were seen once. The sequenced sample consisted of blood. The origin of the receptors is a woman in her 30s with Graves' hyperthyroidism. Each CDR3 is given with its conserved first and last residue. The order of the fields is CDR3 length, V gene, clone size, D gene, J gene, CDR3 protein, CDR3 DNA. A D gene is named only where the DNA matches it firmly. The size of a clone is reported for some rows only, either as once, few or many, or as a class for expanded clones.

cdr3_length: 16
v_call: TRBV6-2/TRBV6-3
clone_size: many
d_call: TRBD1
j_call: TRBJ2-1
cdr3_aa: CASSKRTGQGMNEQFF
cdr3_nt: TGTGCCAGCAGCAAGAGGACGGGACAGGGAATGAATGAGCAGTTCTTC

cdr3_length: 12
v_call: TRBV20-1
clone_size: -
d_call: -
j_call: TRBJ1-4
cdr3_aa: CSARRINEKLFF
cdr3_nt: TGCAGTGCTCGAAGGATTAATGAAAAACTGTTTTTT

cdr3_length: 12
v_call: TRBV20-1
clone_size: few
d_call: -
j_call: TRBJ2-1
cdr3_aa: CSASRQFNEQFF
cdr3_nt: TGCAGTGCTAGTCGGCAGTTCAATGAGCAGTTCTTC

cdr3_length: 10
v_call: TRBV20-1
clone_size: few
d_call: -
j_call: TRBJ2-7
cdr3_aa: CSAINYEQYF
cdr3_nt: TGCAGTGCTATTAACTACGAGCAGTACTTC

cdr3_length: 15
v_call: TRBV28
clone_size: once
d_call: TRBD1
j_call: TRBJ1-5
cdr3_aa: CASSLIGQVNQPQHF
cdr3_nt: TGTGCCAGCAGTTTAATCGGACAGGTCAATCAGCCCCAGCATTTT

cdr3_length: 13
v_call: TRBV11-2
clone_size: -
d_call: -
j_call: TRBJ2-5
cdr3_aa: CASSFTGKETQYF
cdr3_nt: TGTGCCAGCAGCTTTACTGGGAAAGAGACCCAGTACTTC

cdr3_length: 16
v_call: TRBV19
clone_size: many
d_call: TRBD1
j_call: TRBJ2-2
cdr3_aa: CASSTSQGVVPGELFF
cdr3_nt: TGTGCCAGTAGTACAAGCCAGGGGGTAGTCCCCGGGGAGCTGTTTTTT

cdr3_length: 16
v_call: TRBV7-2
clone_size: many
d_call: TRBD1
j_call: TRBJ2-7
cdr3_aa: CASSLVGTGRGYEQYF
cdr3_nt: TGTGCCAGCAGCTTAGTGGGGACAGGGAGAGGCTACGAGCAGTACTTC

cdr3_length: 14
v_call: TRBV7-3
clone_size: many
d_call: -
j_call: TRBJ2-7
cdr3_aa: CASSLSVGPYEQYF
cdr3_nt: TGTGCCAGCAGCTTAAGTGTAGGCCCCTACGAGCAGTACTTC

cdr3_length: 14
v_call: TRBV5-6
clone_size: many
d_call: -
j_call: TRBJ1-5
cdr3_aa: CASSLGLDNQPQHF
cdr3_nt: TGTGCCAGCAGCTTGGGGTTGGACAATCAGCCCCAGCATTTT

cdr3_length: 12
v_call: TRBV30
clone_size: once
d_call: -
j_call: TRBJ1-3
cdr3_aa: CAWSVDGNTIYF
cdr3_nt: TGTGCCTGGAGTGTCGATGGAAACACCATATATTTT

cdr3_length: 14
v_call: TRBV20-1
clone_size: few
d_call: -
j_call: TRBJ2-7
cdr3_aa: CSARGLIGYYEQYF
cdr3_nt: TGCAGTGCTAGGGGACTTATCGGCTACTACGAGCAGTACTTC

cdr3_length: 16
v_call: TRBV19
clone_size: few
d_call: -
j_call: TRBJ2-1
cdr3_aa: CASSPALAGNYNEQFF
cdr3_nt: TGTGCCAGTAGCCCAGCTCTGGCGGGTAACTACAATGAGCAGTTCTTC

cdr3_length: 15
v_call: TRBV24-1
clone_size: many
d_call: -
j_call: TRBJ1-5
cdr3_aa: CATSDSRQGNQPQHF
cdr3_nt: TGTGCCACCAGTGATTCGCGACAGGGCAATCAGCCCCAGCATTTT

cdr3_length: 14
v_call: TRBV30
clone_size: many
d_call: -
j_call: TRBJ2-1
cdr3_aa: CAWGQIFSYNEQFF
cdr3_nt: TGTGCCTGGGGACAGATTTTCTCCTACAATGAGCAGTTCTTC

cdr3_length: 12
v_call: TRBV29-1
clone_size: few
d_call: -
j_call: TRBJ1-1
cdr3_aa: CSVDRETTEAFF
cdr3_nt: TGCAGCGTTGACAGGGAGACTACTGAAGCTTTCTTT

cdr3_length: 13
v_call: TRBV28
clone_size: many
d_call: -
j_call: TRBJ2-4
cdr3_aa: CASSKGLRDIQYF
cdr3_nt: TGTGCCAGCAGCAAAGGCTTGCGGGACATTCAGTACTTC